These 18 T cell receptor beta chains originate from one sample sequenced in a study of OX40 agonist ivuxolimab in advanced cancers. Libraries were made using the immunoSEQ multiplex PCR assay. The immuneACCESS repertoire file appears here via TCRdb, limited to in-frame rearrangements. These files lack a portion of the clones; in checked studies, under half of the deficit traces to unresolved V genes, and the cause of the others is not known. The sample yields 150,000 to 180,000 clones; around 94% were counted once. 0.31% of the sample comes from the top ten. The source material was CD4+ or CD8+ T cells sorted from blood, sampled in a trial of the OX40 agonist ivuxolimab. The source is an adult with an advanced solid tumor such as melanoma, head and neck, liver or kidney cancer.

CDR3: CASWESGDHEQYF. For the CDR3, the DNA is TGTGCCTCCTGGGAGTCAGGGGACCACGAGCAGTACTTC. This rearrangement joins TRBV19 to TRBJ2-7; possibly TRBD1 for D (6 bases). Deletions cut 11 bases from V and 5 bases from J, with 19 bases between. This CDR3 has 13 amino acids. In germline, CDR1 is LNHDA, CDR2 SQIVND (reference sequence).

On this clone: The identical CDR3 is also encoded by other nucleotide sequences in the sample. The V call is TRBV27, the J call TRBJ2-7, with D perhaps TRBD2 (6 bases). Germline V gene sequence: CDR1 MNHEY, CDR2 SMNVEV (reference sequence). Trimming removed 2 bases from V and 7 bases from J, with 6 bases in between. The CDR3 runs to 11 residues. The DNA of the CDR3 is TGTGCCAGCAGTTTAGGAGGGGAGCAGTACTTC. It specifies CASSLGGEQYF.

Turning to this clone: The junction and the germline gene differ at one end; a read error may be behind it. The rearrangement joins TRBV6-4 to TRBJ2-2; TRBD1 matches 7 bases. Looked up from germline, CDR1 is MRHNA and CDR2 is SNTAGT. The CDR3 covers 16 residues. This chain's CDR3 is CASTPSGTVNAGELFF. The CDR3 DNA follows: TGTGCCAGCACCCCCTCCGGGACAGTGAACGCCGGGGAGCTGTTTTTT.

V is TRBV18 and J is TRBJ2-7; 8 bases match TRBD1. This CDR3 contains 16 residues. With 2 bases clipped from V and 4 bases from J, the junction kept 10 bases outside the gene matches. Per the germline V gene, CDR1 is KGHSH and CDR2 is LQKENI. CDR3: CASSPKGQGGWYEQYF. The CDR3 DNA sequence: TGTGCCAGCTCACCAAAAGGACAGGGCGGGTGGTACGAGCAGTACTTC.

CDR3 sequence: CASSSLTGLGEQYF. The DNA for the CDR3 is TGTGCCAGCAGCTCGCTGACAGGGTTAGGCGAGCAGTACTTC. The chain recombines TRBV11-2 with TRBJ2-7, with TRBD1 matching over 7 bases. The trim removed 4 bases at V and 6 bases at J, leaving 9 bases unmatched. Germline CDR1 reads SGHAT; CDR2 reads FQNNGV. The CDR3 length is 14 residues.

This rearrangement joins TRBV28 to TRBJ2-1; D is possibly TRBD1 (7 bases). This CDR3 has 18 residues. The germline V and J ends were trimmed by 1 base and 7 bases, with 23 bases remaining between them. Germline V CDR1 and CDR2: MDHEN, SYDVKM. The CDR3 bases are TGTGCCAGCAGTTTATCGTCAGGGGGGTCTAGCGCAGTAAATGAGCAGTTCTTC. It yields the protein CASSLSSGGSSAVNEQFF.

The J gene is TRBJ2-1, the V gene TRBV11-2; 8 bases are a match to TRBD1. Germline trimming cut 5 bases from V and 8 bases from J; bases unmatched to any gene: 11. In germline, CDR1 is SGHAT, CDR2 FQNNGV. The CDR3 is made up of 15 amino acids. DNA of the CDR3: TGTGCCAGCAGCGTCAGGGGGCAGAGGAACGATGAGCAGTTCTTC. It yields the protein CASSVRGQRNDEQFF.

This chain uses TRBV27 with TRBJ2-1, with D possibly being TRBD1 or TRBD2 (6 bases each). Germline V gene sequence: CDR1 MNHEY, CDR2 SMNVEV (reference sequence). This CDR3 region has 16 residues. With 4 bases removed from V and 0 bases from J, the gap between germline ends came to 13 bases. The CDR3: CASSSPGALSYNEQFF. DNA of the CDR3: TGTGCCAGCAGTTCCCCGGGGGCCCTCTCCTACAATGAGCAGTTCTTC.

The chain recombines TRBV5-4 with TRBJ2-1; no reliable D call. Per the germline V gene, CDR1 is SGHNT and CDR2 is YYREEE (reference sequence). V shed 0 bases and J shed 3 bases, with 7 bases lying between them. The length of the CDR3 is 14 residues. The CDR3 sequence: CASSLDGHYNEQFF. The CDR3, as DNA: TGTGCCAGCAGCTTGGACGGCCACTACAATGAGCAGTTCTTC.

V and J are TRBV6-1 and TRBJ1-2; D may be TRBD1 (6 bases). The germline V and J ends were trimmed by 6 bases and 6 bases, with 17 bases remaining between them. Looked up from germline, CDR1 is MNHNS and CDR2 is SASEGT. This CDR3 has 14 residues. CDR3 in amino acids: CASSPIVDSHGYTF. For the CDR3, the DNA is TGTGCCAGCAGCCCCATTGTGGACAGCCATGGCTACACCTTC.

The chain is built from TRBV27 and TRBJ1-1, with D perhaps matching TRBD1 (5 bases). Germline CDR1 and CDR2: MNHEY and SMNVEV (reference sequence). The V end was cut by 2 bases, the J end by 4 bases, with 11 bases between. This CDR3 is 14 amino acids long. The CDR3 sequence: CASSLLVRGTEAFF. DNA for the CDR3: TGTGCCAGCAGTTTACTAGTTAGGGGCACTGAAGCTTTCTTT.

The CDR3 nucleotides read TGTGCCTCCAGGCAGGGCTATGGCTACACCTTC. Translation gives CASRQGYGYTF. The chain is built from TRBV10-3 and TRBJ1-2; maybe TRBD1 (5 bases). The CDR3 contains 11 residues. Between the trimmed V and J ends, which lost 11 bases and 4 bases, there was a span of 11 bases. Germline-derived CDR1 and CDR2 are ENHRY and SYGVKD.

The rearrangement uses TRBV5-4 and TRBJ2-1; maybe TRBD2 (6 bases). The V gene lost 0 bases and the J gene lost 0 bases, with 10 bases spanning the gap. The CDR3 loop spans 16 amino acids. Per the germline V gene, CDR1 is SGHNT and CDR2 is YYREEE (reference sequence). The CDR3 reads CASSLAYGSSYNEQFF. As DNA, the CDR3 is TGTGCCAGCAGCTTGGCTTACGGGAGCTCCTACAATGAGCAGTTCTTC.

The V and J genes are TRBV5-4 and TRBJ2-1; TRBD2 agrees at 8 bases. Germline CDR1 and CDR2: SGHNT and YYREEE (reference sequence). V lost 5 bases to trimming and J lost 3 bases; unmatched junction nucleotides: 7. The CDR3 runs 15 residues. This chain's CDR3 is CASRPGGTNYNEQFF. Written as DNA, the CDR3 is TGTGCCAGCAGGCCGGGGGGGACAAACTACAATGAGCAGTTCTTC.

The rearrangement joins TRBV2 to TRBJ2-3; tentative D call: TRBD1 (6 bases). Trimming cost V 6 bases and J 7 bases, with 20 bases left between them. Germline CDR1 is SNHLY and CDR2 is FYNNEI. The CDR3 contains 15 residues. In DNA form, the CDR3 reads TGTGCCAGCAGGGACACAGGGAAGGAACCATATACGCAGTATTTT. Its translation is CASRDTGKEPYTQYF.

The V and J genes are TRBV19 and TRBJ2-7; TRBD1 matches 9 bases. J gave up 3 bases and V 3 bases, and 3 bases lay outside the gene matches. The CDR3 totals 14 residues. Germline loops: CDR1 LNHDA, CDR2 SQIVND (reference sequence). The CDR3 reads CASSIGGQGYEQYF. The CDR3, as DNA: TGTGCCAGTAGTATCGGGGGACAGGGCTACGAGCAGTACTTC.

The genes are TRBV7-9 and TRBJ2-7; 8 bases are a match to TRBD2. The junction had 10 bases not matched to a gene; V was cut back by 7 bases and J by 5 bases. This CDR3 has 14 residues. CDR1 and CDR2 from the germline V gene are SEHNR and FQNEAQ (reference sequence). The chain's CDR3 is CASNSGGQLDEQYF. DNA of the CDR3: TGTGCCAGCAACTCGGGGGGGCAGCTGGACGAGCAGTACTTC.

This sequence joins TRBV6-5 and TRBJ1-2, with no clear D. CDR1 is MNHEY and CDR2 is SVGAGI in the germline V gene. Trimming pared 6 bases from V and 4 bases from J, leaving 6 bases between. The CDR3 is 11 residues long. DNA of the CDR3: TGTGCCAGCAGCAATAGCTATGGCTACACCTTC. Protein product: CASSNSYGYTF.